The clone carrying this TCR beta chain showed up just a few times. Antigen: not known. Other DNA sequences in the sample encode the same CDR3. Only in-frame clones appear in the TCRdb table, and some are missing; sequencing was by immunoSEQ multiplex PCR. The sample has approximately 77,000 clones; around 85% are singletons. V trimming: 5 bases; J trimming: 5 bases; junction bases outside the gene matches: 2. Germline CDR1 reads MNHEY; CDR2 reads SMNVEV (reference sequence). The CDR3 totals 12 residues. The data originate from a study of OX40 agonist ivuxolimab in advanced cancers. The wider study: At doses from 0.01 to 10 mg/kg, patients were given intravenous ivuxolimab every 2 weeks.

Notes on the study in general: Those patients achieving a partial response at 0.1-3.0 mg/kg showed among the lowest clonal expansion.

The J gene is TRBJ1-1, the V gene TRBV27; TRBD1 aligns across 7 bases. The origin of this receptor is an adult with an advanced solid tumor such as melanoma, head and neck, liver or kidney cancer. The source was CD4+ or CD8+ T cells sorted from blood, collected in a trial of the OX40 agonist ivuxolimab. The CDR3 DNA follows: TGTGCCAGCAGTCCCAGGGGGACTGAAGCTTTCTTT. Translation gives CASSPRGTEAFF.